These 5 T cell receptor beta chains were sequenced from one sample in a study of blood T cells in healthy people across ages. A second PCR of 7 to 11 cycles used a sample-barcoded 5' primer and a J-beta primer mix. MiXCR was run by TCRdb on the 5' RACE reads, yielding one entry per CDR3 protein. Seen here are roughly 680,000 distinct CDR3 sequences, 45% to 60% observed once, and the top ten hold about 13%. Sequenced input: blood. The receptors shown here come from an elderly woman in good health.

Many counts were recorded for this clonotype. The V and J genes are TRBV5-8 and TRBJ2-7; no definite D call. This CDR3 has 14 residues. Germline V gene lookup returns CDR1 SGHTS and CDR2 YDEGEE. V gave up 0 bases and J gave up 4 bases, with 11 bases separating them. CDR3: CASSLGNSAYEQYF. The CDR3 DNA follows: TGTGCCAGCAGCTTGGGGAACAGCGCGTACGAGCAGTACTTC.

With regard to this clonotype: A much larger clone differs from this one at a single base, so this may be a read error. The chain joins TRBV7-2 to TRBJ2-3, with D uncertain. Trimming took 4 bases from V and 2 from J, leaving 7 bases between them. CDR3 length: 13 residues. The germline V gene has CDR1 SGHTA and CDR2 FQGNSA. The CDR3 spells CASSCQNTDTQYF. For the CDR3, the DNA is TGTGCCAGCAGCTGCCAAAACACAGATACGCAGTATTTT.

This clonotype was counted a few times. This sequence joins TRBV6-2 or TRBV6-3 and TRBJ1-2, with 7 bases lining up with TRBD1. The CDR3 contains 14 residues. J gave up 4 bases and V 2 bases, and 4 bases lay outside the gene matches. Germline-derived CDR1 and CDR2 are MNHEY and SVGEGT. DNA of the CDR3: TGTGCCAGCAGTTACGGGGGACAGACCTATGGCTACACCTTC. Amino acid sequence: CASSYGGQTYGYTF.

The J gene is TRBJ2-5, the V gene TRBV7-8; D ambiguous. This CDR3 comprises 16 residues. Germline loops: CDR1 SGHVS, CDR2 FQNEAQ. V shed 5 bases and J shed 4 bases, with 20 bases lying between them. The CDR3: CASSIPSFSLVETQYF. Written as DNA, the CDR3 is TGTGCCAGCAGCATCCCCTCTTTTTCTCTTGTAGAGACCCAGTACTTC. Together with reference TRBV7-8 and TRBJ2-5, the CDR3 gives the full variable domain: GAGVSQSPRYKVAKRGQDVALRCDPISGHVSLFWYQQALGQGPEFLTYFQNEAQLDKSGLPSDRFFAERPEGSVSTLKIQRTQQEDSAVYLCASSIPSFSLVETQYFGPGTRLLVL.

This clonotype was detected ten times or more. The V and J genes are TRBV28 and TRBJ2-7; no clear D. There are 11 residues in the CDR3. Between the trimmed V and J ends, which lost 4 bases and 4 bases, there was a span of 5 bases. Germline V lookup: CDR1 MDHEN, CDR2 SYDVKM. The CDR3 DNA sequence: TGTGCCAGCAGTTCCAATTACGAGCAGTACTTC. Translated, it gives CASSSNYEQYF.